These T cell receptor beta chains were read from a single sample in a study of response to subunit inactivated influenza vaccine. TCRdb reprocessed the RT-PCR reads via MiXCR and lists one record per CDR3 protein. The table records roughly 650,000 distinct CDR3 sequences, 14% of them present only once. The input for sequencing was PBMCs from blood, taken less than 15 days before vaccination. These receptors originate from a man aged 50-59 years who received an inactivated influenza vaccine. The CDR3 runs from the conserved cysteine through the conserved F or W. A D gene is named only where the DNA matches it firmly. Size is omitted from some rows. Given values are once, few, many or a class for expanded clones.

d_call: -
j_call: TRBJ2-1
v_call: TRBV12-3/TRBV12-4
clone_size: -
cdr3_aa: CASSLWQSSYNEQFF
cdr3_nt: TGTGCCAGCAGTTTATGGCAAAGCTCCTACAATGAGCAGTTCTTC

d_call: -
j_call: TRBJ1-4
v_call: TRBV4-3
clone_size: -
cdr3_aa: CASSQTRQNEKLFF
cdr3_nt: TGCGCCAGCAGCCAAACGCGACAGAATGAAAAACTGTTTTTT

d_call: TRBD2
j_call: TRBJ2-2
v_call: TRBV7-2
clone_size: few
cdr3_aa: CASSSVAGANTGELFF
cdr3_nt: TGTGCCAGCAGCTCGGTAGCGGGGGCGAACACCGGGGAGCTGTTTTTT

d_call: TRBD2
j_call: TRBJ2-3
v_call: TRBV27
clone_size: -
cdr3_aa: CASSFTYVASGGPRDTQYF
cdr3_nt: TGTGCCAGCAGTTTCACTTACGTCGCCAGCGGGGGCCCAAGAGATACGCAGTATTTT

d_call: -
j_call: TRBJ2-3
v_call: TRBV4-3
clone_size: few
cdr3_aa: CASSHPSDGSGSTDTQYF
cdr3_nt: TGCGCCAGCAGCCATCCATCCGACGGCAGCGGGAGCACAGATACGCAGTATTTT

d_call: -
j_call: TRBJ1-5
v_call: TRBV7-9
clone_size: few
cdr3_aa: CASSLAEWQPQHF
cdr3_nt: TGTGCCAGCAGCTTAGCCGAGTGGCAGCCCCAGCATTTT

d_call: -
j_call: TRBJ1-6
v_call: TRBV20-1
clone_size: few
cdr3_aa: CSAREGGRLNSPLHF
cdr3_nt: TGCAGTGCTAGAGAGGGCGGCAGGCTGAATTCACCCCTCCACTTT

d_call: -
j_call: TRBJ1-2
v_call: TRBV6-6
clone_size: many
cdr3_aa: CASSYRGGYTF
cdr3_nt: TGTGCCAGCAGTTACAGGGGTGGCTACACCTTC

d_call: -
j_call: TRBJ2-3
v_call: TRBV6-2/TRBV6-3
clone_size: few
cdr3_aa: CASRQLASTDTQYF
cdr3_nt: TGTGCCAGCCGACAACTAGCTAGCACAGATACGCAGTATTTT

d_call: -
j_call: TRBJ2-3
v_call: TRBV7-2
clone_size: -
cdr3_aa: CASSSTSSRDTQYF
cdr3_nt: TGTGCCAGCAGCTCTACTAGCAGTAGAGATACGCAGTATTTT

d_call: -
j_call: TRBJ1-6
v_call: TRBV14
clone_size: few
cdr3_aa: CASRSSYNSPLHF
cdr3_nt: TGTGCCAGCAGGAGCTCCTATAATTCACCCCTCCACTTT

d_call: -
j_call: TRBJ1-5
v_call: TRBV10-3
clone_size: -
cdr3_aa: CAISESAGSSNQPQHF
cdr3_nt: TGTGCCATCAGTGAGTCGGCAGGTTCAAGCAATCAGCCCCAGCATTTT

d_call: TRBD2
j_call: TRBJ2-1
v_call: TRBV7-2
clone_size: -
cdr3_aa: CASSSRGVNEQFF
cdr3_nt: TGTGCCAGCAGCTCCCGGGGGGTGAATGAGCAGTTCTTC

d_call: TRBD2
j_call: TRBJ2-1
v_call: TRBV11-2
clone_size: few
cdr3_aa: CASSLDSPSGIYNEQFF
cdr3_nt: TGTGCCAGCAGCTTAGATTCGCCTAGCGGGATCTACAATGAGCAGTTCTTC

d_call: TRBD2
j_call: TRBJ2-3
v_call: TRBV7-9
clone_size: few
cdr3_aa: CASSGQLAGATDTQYF
cdr3_nt: TGTGCCAGCAGCGGCCAACTAGCGGGAGCCACAGATACGCAGTATTTT

d_call: TRBD1
j_call: TRBJ2-2
v_call: TRBV12-3/TRBV12-4
clone_size: many
cdr3_aa: CATSRTGVTGELFF
cdr3_nt: TGTGCCACCAGCCGGACAGGGGTAACCGGGGAGCTGTTTTTT

d_call: -
j_call: TRBJ2-6
v_call: TRBV12-3/TRBV12-4
clone_size: few
cdr3_aa: CASSSQRGRANVLTF
cdr3_nt: TGTGCCAGCAGTTCCCAAAGGGGGAGGGCCAACGTCCTGACTTTC

d_call: -
j_call: TRBJ2-1
v_call: TRBV12-3/TRBV12-4
clone_size: few
cdr3_aa: CASSFPLATYNEQFF
cdr3_nt: TGTGCCAGCAGTTTCCCTCTAGCGACCTACAATGAGCAGTTCTTC